These 21 T cell receptor beta chains were all obtained from the same sample, sequenced in a study of beta chain features in type 1 diabetes. Sequenced material consisted of expressed TCRB transcripts (all of the isolated RNA was reverse transcribed). Profiling relied on immunoSEQ multiplex PCR, and the TCRdb table lists in-frame clones only, not all of them. This sample carries around 330,000 clones, more than 9.5% of them seen once, and the ten largest clones take under 0.02%. Material: naive CD4+ T cells from blood. These receptor sequences come from a woman in her 30s in good health.

This sequence joins TRBV6-6 and TRBJ1-1, with D possibly TRBD1 on 5 matching bases. Germline V lookup: CDR1 MNHNY, CDR2 SVGAGI (reference sequence). The CDR3 is 13 amino acids. V gave up 2 bases and J gave up 7 bases, with 11 bases separating them. The CDR3 coding sequence is TGTGCCAGCAGTTACGGCAGGGCTAATGAAGCTTTCTTT. Translating gives CASSYGRANEAFF.

This sequence joins TRBV19 and TRBJ2-7; a weak D match, TRBD2 (6 bases). This CDR3 is built from 14 residues. CDR1 and CDR2 from the germline V gene are LNHDA and SQIVND (reference sequence). Trimming took 5 bases from V and 7 from J, leaving 18 bases between them. In nucleotides, the CDR3 is TGTGCCAGTAGTGCGGGACTGGCTGTGTGGGAGCAGTACTTC. This gives the protein CASSAGLAVWEQYF.

The J gene is TRBJ2-3, the V gene TRBV5-6; no definite D call. The CDR3 runs to 12 residues. Trimming removed 4 bases from V and 4 bases from J, with 7 bases in between. Per the germline V gene, CDR1 is SGHDT and CDR2 is YYEEEE. Here the CDR3 reads CASSRGADTQYF. The CDR3 DNA follows: TGTGCCAGCAGCCGAGGAGCAGATACGCAGTATTTT.

This clone has at least ten counts. The V gene is TRBV23-1, the J gene TRBJ2-6; D may be TRBD2 (5 bases). TRBV23-1 is recorded as an ORF, its role being uncertain. The CDR3 length is 18 residues. Trimming took 0 bases from V and 0 from J, leaving 12 bases between them. CDR3 nucleotides: TGCGCCAGCAGTCAATCGAGGACTTCCTACTCTGGGGCCAACGTCCTGACTTTC. Protein: CASSQSRTSYSGANVLTF.

This clone was detected ten times or more. CDR3 nucleotide sequence: TGTGCCAGCTCACCACCGCGACAGGGACGCTACAATGAGCAGTTCTTC. Residues: CASSPPRQGRYNEQFF. This chain links TRBV18 with TRBJ2-1, with 7 bases fitting TRBD1. V shed 0 bases, J shed 3 bases, and the junction held 5 bases outside the gene matches. The CDR3 has 16 residues. Per the germline V gene, CDR1 is KGHSH and CDR2 is LQKENI.

The chain links TRBV7-3 to TRBJ2-3; a possible D gene is TRBD1 (5 bases). CDR3 length equals 15 residues. Trimming left V 4 bases short and J 1 base short, with 12 bases between. Germline loops: CDR1 SGHTA, CDR2 FQGTGA. DNA of the CDR3: TGTGCCAGCAGCTGGCAGGGCGGCCGCACAGATACGCAGTATTTT. This sequence encodes CASSWQGGRTDTQYF.

This clone was observed a handful of times. The rearrangement uses TRBV5-1 and TRBJ2-7; weak D call: TRBD1 (6 bases). V dropped 3 bases and J dropped 0 bases, with 10 bases sitting between them. Germline V gene lookup returns CDR1 SGHRS and CDR2 YFSETQ. This CDR3 has 14 amino acids. DNA for the CDR3: TGCGCCAGCAGCTCCGGGACACCCTCCTACGAGCAGTACTTC. It codes for CASSSGTPSYEQYF.

This clone showed up just a few times. The rearrangement links TRBV9 to TRBJ2-2, with no clear D. The germline gives CDR1 SGDLS, CDR2 YYNGEE. The V end was cut by 1 base, the J end by 5 bases, with 12 bases between. The CDR3 consists of 15 residues. The chain's CDR3 is CASSVTGFGTGELFF. DNA of the CDR3: TGTGCCAGCAGCGTAACCGGATTCGGGACCGGGGAGCTGTTTTTT.

This clone was seen more than once but under ten times. The rearrangement uses TRBV29-1 and TRBJ1-2; no clear D. The V gene's germline CDR1 is SQVTM and CDR2 ANQGSEA. Trimming removed 0 bases from V and 8 bases from J, with 13 bases in between. The CDR3 is 13 amino acids. CDR3 nucleotide sequence: TGCAGCGTTGAAGACAGGAAGGCGAACGGCTACACCTTC. Protein sequence: CSVEDRKANGYTF. The whole variable domain, remainder taken from reference TRBV29-1 and TRBJ1-2, is SAVISQKPSRDICQRGTSLTIQCQVDSQVTMMFWYRQQPGQSLTLIATANQGSEATYESGFVIDKFPISRPNLTFSTLTVSNMSPEDSSIYLCSVEDRKANGYTFGSGTRLTVV.

This clone was found once. The chain is built from TRBV6-1 and TRBJ1-5, with 7 nucleotides matching TRBD1. Trimming took 3 bases from V and 0 from J; bases not matched to a gene: 2. This CDR3 has 15 residues. Germline V CDR1 and CDR2: MNHNS, SASEGT. In DNA form, the CDR3 reads TGTGCCAGCAGTGAGGGGACAGTTAGCAATCAGCCCCAGCATTTT. It encodes CASSEGTVSNQPQHF.

This rearrangement joins TRBV30 to TRBJ2-3; tentatively, D is TRBD1 (6 bases). Trimming cost V 2 bases and J 2 bases, with 14 bases left between them. This CDR3 is built from 15 residues. CDR1 and CDR2 (germline): GTSNPN, SVGIG (reference sequence). The CDR3 coding sequence is TGTGCCTGGAGTCAGGGGCGGGCCTTCACAGATACGCAGTATTTT. Protein product: CAWSQGRAFTDTQYF.

This clone occurred a few times. The gene calls are TRBV30 and TRBJ1-1, with TRBD1 as a possible D gene (5 bases). CDR1 is GTSNPN, CDR2 SVGIG, per germline (reference sequence). V lost 4 bases to trimming and J lost 10 bases, with 13 bases between them. CDR3 length: 11 amino acids. The CDR3 spells CAWTTAQGAFF. The CDR3 DNA follows: TGTGCCTGGACTACGGCCCAGGGAGCTTTCTTT.

This clone turned up a few times. The sample has other DNA sequences that encode this CDR3 too. This chain joins TRBV27 and TRBJ2-7; 12 bases match TRBD2. This CDR3 has 15 amino acids. CDR1 and CDR2 (germline): MNHEY, SMNVEV (reference sequence). Trimming removed 4 bases from V and 1 base from J; junction bases left unmatched: 2. CDR3 sequence: CASSSGTSGSYEQYF. DNA for the CDR3: TGTGCCAGCAGTTCCGGGACTAGCGGGTCCTACGAGCAGTACTTC.

The table lists this clone with a few counts. V usage is TRBV7-2 and J usage is TRBJ2-7; TRBD2 might be the D (6 bases). Trimming took off 3 bases at V and 1 base at J, with 10 bases between the two ends. Looked up from germline, CDR1 is SGHTA and CDR2 is FQGNSA. CDR3 length equals 14 residues. CDR3 in amino acids: CASSFRLGSYEQYF. The CDR3 DNA follows: TGTGCCAGCAGCTTTCGACTAGGATCCTACGAGCAGTACTTC. The full variable domain, its missing parts supplied by reference TRBV7-2 and TRBJ2-7, is GAGVSQSPSNKVTEKGKDVELRCDPISGHTALYWYRQSLGQGLEFLIYFQGNSAPDKSGLPSDRFSAERTGGSVSTLTIQRTQQEDSAVYLCASSFRLGSYEQYFGPGTRLTVT.

The CDR3 region is CASSLGEFSGNTIYF. The CDR3 DNA reads TGTGCCAGCTCACTTGGGGAGTTCTCTGGAAACACCATATATTTT. The chain recombines TRBV18 with TRBJ1-3; D is undetermined. The CDR3 is 15 residues long. Germline lookup yields CDR1 KGHSH and CDR2 LQKENI. Trimming pared 4 bases from V and 0 bases from J, leaving 10 bases between.

This clone was observed a handful of times. The chain couples TRBV29-1 to TRBJ2-1, with 11 bases aligning to TRBD2. The CDR3 runs 15 residues. V lost 5 bases, J lost 8 bases, and 11 bases stayed unmatched. The V gene's germline CDR1 is SQVTM and CDR2 ANQGSEA. The CDR3 is CSVTPRLAGGHEQFF. CDR3 nucleotides: TGCAGCGTTACCCCCCGGCTAGCGGGAGGCCATGAGCAGTTCTTC.

This clone occurred a few times. The chain couples TRBV21-1 to TRBJ2-2; TRBD1 is the table's D call and was not checked against the DNA. TRBV21-1 corresponds to a pseudogene. The CDR3 runs 13 residues. The CDR3: CAIPGQDTGELFF. The CDR3 region has the DNA TGTGCCATCCCGGGACAAGACACCGGGGAGCTGTTTTTT.

The V and J genes are TRBV4-3 and TRBJ2-7, with a tentative D call TRBD2 (6 bases). There are 14 residues in the CDR3. The germline gives CDR1 LGHNA, CDR2 YSLEER. Trimming took 1 base from V and 2 from J, leaving 9 bases between them. Here the CDR3 reads CASSQARDPYEQYF. The DNA of the CDR3 is TGCGCCAGCAGCCAAGCGCGGGACCCCTACGAGCAGTACTTC.

This clone was detected a few times. This chain links TRBV5-4 with TRBJ1-1, with TRBD1 identical over 7 bases. In germline, CDR1 is SGHNT, CDR2 YYREEE (reference sequence). The CDR3 consists of 13 residues. J lost 5 bases, V lost 1 base, and 2 bases had no gene match. The CDR3 region is CASSLTGDTEAFF. The CDR3 nucleotides read TGTGCCAGCAGCTTGACAGGGGATACTGAAGCTTTCTTT.

A few counts support this clone. This rearrangement joins TRBV7-9 to TRBJ2-1, with TRBD2 identical over 7 bases. Germline V gene lookup returns CDR1 SEHNR and CDR2 FQNEAQ (reference sequence). This CDR3 contains 16 residues. V dropped 1 base and J dropped 6; count of bases not matched to a gene: 9. DNA for the CDR3: TGTGCCAGCAGCTTAGGCGGCCTAGCGGTTATCAATGAGCAGTTCTTC. It codes for CASSLGGLAVINEQFF.

This chain connects TRBV6-6 to TRBJ2-7; TRBD2 aligns across 7 bases. Germline values: CDR1 MNHNY, CDR2 SVGAGI (reference sequence). The CDR3 contains 14 residues. V was clipped by 6 bases and J by 1 base; unmatched bases: 6. CDR3 coding DNA: TGTGCCAGCAGCCCCGGGACTAATTCCTACGAGCAGTACTTC. This gives the protein CASSPGTNSYEQYF.